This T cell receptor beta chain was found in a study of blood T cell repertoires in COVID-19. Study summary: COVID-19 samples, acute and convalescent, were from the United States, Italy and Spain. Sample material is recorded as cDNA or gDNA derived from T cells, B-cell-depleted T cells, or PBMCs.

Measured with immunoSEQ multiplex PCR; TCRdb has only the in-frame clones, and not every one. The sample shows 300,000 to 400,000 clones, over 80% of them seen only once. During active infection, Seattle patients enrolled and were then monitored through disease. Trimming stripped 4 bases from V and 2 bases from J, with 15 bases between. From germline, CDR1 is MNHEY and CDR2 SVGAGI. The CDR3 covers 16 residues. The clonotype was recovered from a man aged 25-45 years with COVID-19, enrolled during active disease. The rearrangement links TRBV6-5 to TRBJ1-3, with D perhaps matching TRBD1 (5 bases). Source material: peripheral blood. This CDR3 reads CASSSWAGRAGNTIYF. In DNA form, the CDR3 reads TGTGCCAGCAGTTCGTGGGCAGGGAGGGCTGGAAACACCATATATTTT.